One TCR beta chain is described in this entry. By UMI-labeled 5' RACE, the TCR beta libraries were made. In the study's own analysis: Whichever TCR beta library was examined, it held between roughly 3,000 and 20,000 functional CDR3 beta clonotypes. TCRdb processed the 5' RACE reads again and assigns one entry to each CDR3 protein, with no DNA. In this record, the V and J calls reflect TCRdb's handling and not the investigators' own analysis. The sample totals 9,500 to 12,000 distinct CDR3 sequences. The CDR3 length is 14 residues. This entry comes from a study of human CD8 memory T cell subsets. Enriched by negative magnetic separation, total CD8+ T cells were obtained. Duplicate roughly 140,000-cell vials of sorted CD8+ T cells per subset supplied the RNA.

This TCR came from a human donor in good health. The rearrangement joins TRBV12-3 or TRBV12-4 to TRBJ1-2; as DNA is missing, the TRBD1 call by TCRdb cannot be tested. Sequencing input: CD8+ T cells from PBMCs. The CDR3 here is CASSGDRANYGYTF.